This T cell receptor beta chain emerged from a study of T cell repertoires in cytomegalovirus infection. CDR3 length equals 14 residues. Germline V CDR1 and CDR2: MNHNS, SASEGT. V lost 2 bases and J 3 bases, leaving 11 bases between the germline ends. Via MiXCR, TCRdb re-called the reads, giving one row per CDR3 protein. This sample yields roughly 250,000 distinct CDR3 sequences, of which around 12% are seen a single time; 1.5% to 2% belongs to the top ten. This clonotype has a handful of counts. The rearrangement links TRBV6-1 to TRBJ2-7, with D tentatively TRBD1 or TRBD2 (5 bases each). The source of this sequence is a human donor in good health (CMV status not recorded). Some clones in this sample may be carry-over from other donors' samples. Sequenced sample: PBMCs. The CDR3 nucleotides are TGTGCCAGCAGTGAAACGAGGGGCGACTACGAGCAGTACTTC. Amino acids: CASSETRGDYEQYF.